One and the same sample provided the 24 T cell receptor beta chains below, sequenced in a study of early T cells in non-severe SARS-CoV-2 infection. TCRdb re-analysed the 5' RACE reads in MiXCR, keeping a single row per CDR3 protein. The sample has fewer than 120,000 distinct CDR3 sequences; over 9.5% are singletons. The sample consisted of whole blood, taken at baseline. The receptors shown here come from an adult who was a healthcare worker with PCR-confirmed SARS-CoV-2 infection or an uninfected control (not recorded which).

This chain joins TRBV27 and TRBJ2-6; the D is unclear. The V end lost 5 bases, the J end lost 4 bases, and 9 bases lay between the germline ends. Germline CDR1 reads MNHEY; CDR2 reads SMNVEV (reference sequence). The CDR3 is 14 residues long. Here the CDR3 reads CASSPKAGANVLTF. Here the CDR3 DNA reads TGTGCCAGCAGTCCGAAGGCCGGGGCCAACGTCCTGACTTTC.

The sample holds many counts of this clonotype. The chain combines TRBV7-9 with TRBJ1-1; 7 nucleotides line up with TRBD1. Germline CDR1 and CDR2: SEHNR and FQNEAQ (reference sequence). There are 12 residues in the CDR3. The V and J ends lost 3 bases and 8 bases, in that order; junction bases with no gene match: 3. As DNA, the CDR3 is TGTGCCAGCAGCTTTGAGGACAGGGAAGCTTTCTTT. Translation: CASSFEDREAFF.

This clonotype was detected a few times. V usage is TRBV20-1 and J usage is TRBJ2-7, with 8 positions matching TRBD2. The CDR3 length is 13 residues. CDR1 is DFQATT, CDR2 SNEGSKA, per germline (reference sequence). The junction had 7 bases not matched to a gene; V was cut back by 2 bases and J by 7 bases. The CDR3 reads CSARREGPGEQYF. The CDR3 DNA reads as TGCAGTGCTAGACGGGAGGGCCCGGGTGAGCAGTACTTC.

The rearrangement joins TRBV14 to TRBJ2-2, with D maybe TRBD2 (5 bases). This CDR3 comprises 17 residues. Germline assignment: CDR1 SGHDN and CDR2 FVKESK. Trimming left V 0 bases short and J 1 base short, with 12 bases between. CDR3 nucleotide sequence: TGTGCCAGCAGCCAAGAATTAGACTATGGGAACACCGGGGAGCTGTTTTTT. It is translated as CASSQELDYGNTGELFF. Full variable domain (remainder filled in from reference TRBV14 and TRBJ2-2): EAGVTQFPSHSVIEKGQTVTLRCDPISGHDNLYWYRRVMGKEIKFLLHFVKESKQDESGMPNNRFLAERTGGTYSTLKVQPAELEDSGVYFCASSQELDYGNTGELFFGEGSRLTVL.

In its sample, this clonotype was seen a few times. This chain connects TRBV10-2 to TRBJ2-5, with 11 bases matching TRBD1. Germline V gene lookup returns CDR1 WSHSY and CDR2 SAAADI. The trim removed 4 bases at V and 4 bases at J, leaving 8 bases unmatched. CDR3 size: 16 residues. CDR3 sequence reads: CASSAPPGQGGETQYF. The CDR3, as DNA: TGCGCCAGCAGTGCACCCCCGGGACAGGGGGGAGAGACCCAGTACTTC.

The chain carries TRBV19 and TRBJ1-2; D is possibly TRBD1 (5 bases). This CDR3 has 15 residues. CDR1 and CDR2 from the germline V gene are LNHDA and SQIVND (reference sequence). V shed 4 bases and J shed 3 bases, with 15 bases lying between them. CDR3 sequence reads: CASSTRFGGDYGYTF. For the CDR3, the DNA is TGTGCCAGTAGTACACGATTTGGGGGGGACTATGGCTACACCTTC.

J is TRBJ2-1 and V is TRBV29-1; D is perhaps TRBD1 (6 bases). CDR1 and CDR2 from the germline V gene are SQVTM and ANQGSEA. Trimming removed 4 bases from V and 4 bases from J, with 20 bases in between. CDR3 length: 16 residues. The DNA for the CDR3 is TGCAGCGTTGTGGGGGCCACTAGGAAATCTTACAATGAGCAGTTCTTC. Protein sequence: CSVVGATRKSYNEQFF.

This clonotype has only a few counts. The CDR3 region is CSGSPGLGYNEQFF. The DNA of the CDR3 is TGCAGCGGGTCCCCGGGACTAGGCTACAATGAGCAGTTCTTC. The rearrangement uses TRBV29-1 and TRBJ2-1; 8 bases are a match to TRBD2. Germline V CDR1 and CDR2: SQVTM, ANQGSEA. CDR3 size: 14 residues. V lost 7 bases, J lost 3 bases, and 8 bases stayed unmatched.

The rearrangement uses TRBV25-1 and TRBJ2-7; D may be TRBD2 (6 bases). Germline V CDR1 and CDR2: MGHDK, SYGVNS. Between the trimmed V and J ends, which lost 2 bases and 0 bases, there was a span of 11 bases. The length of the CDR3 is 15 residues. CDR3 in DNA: TGTGCCAGCAGTGAAAGGCGGGGACTCTCCTACGAGCAGTACTTC. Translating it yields CASSERRGLSYEQYF.

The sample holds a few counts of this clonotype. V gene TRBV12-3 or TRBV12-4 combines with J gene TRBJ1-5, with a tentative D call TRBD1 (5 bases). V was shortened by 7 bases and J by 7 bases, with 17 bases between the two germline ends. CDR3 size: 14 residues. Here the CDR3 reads CASTIGAAIQPQHF. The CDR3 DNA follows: TGTGCCAGCACCATAGGGGCGGCCATCCAGCCCCAGCATTTT.

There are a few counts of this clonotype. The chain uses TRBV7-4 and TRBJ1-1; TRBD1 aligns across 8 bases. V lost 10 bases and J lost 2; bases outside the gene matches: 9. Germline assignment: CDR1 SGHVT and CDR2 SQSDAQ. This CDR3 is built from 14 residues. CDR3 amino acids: CATRLGQGNTEAFF. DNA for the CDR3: TGTGCCACCCGACTAGGACAGGGTAACACTGAAGCTTTCTTT. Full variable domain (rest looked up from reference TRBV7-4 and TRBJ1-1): GAGVSQSPRYKVAKRGRDVALRCDSISGHVTLYWYRQTLGQGSEVLTYSQSDAQRDKSGRPSGRFSAERPERSVSTLKIQRTEQGDSAVYLCATRLGQGNTEAFFGQGTRLTVV.

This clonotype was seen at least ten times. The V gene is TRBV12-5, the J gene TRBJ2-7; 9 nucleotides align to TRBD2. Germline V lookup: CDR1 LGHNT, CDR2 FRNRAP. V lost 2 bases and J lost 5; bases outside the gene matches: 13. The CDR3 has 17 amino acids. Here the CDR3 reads CASGLWSAIERGDEQYF. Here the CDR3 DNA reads TGTGCTAGTGGTTTGTGGTCCGCGATCGAGCGGGGGGACGAGCAGTACTTC.

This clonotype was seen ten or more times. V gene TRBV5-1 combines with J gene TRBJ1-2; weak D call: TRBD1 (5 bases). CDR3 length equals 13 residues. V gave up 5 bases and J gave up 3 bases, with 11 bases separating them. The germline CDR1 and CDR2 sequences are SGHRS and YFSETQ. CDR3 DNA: TGCGCCAGCAGTCCCATGGGGGACTATGGCTACACCTTC. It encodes CASSPMGDYGYTF. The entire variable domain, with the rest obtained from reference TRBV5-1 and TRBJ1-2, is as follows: KAGVTQTPRYLIKTRGQQVTLSCSPISGHRSVSWYQQTPGQGLQFLFEYFSETQRNKGNFPGRFSGRQFSNSRSEMNVSTLELGDSALYLCASSPMGDYGYTFGSGTRLTVV.

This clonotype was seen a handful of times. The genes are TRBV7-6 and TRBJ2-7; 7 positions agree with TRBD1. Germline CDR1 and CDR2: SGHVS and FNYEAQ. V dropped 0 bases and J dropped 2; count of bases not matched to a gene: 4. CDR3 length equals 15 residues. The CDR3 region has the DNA TGTGCCAGCAGCTTAGCTCCTCAGGGGGCCTACGAGCAGTACTTC. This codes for CASSLAPQGAYEQYF.

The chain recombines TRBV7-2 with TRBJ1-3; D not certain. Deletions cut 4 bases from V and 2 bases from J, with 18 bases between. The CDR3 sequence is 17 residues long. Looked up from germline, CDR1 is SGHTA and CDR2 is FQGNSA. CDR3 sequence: CASSSDNGRRPGNTIYF. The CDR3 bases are TGTGCCAGCAGCTCGGATAACGGACGGAGACCTGGAAACACCATATATTTT.

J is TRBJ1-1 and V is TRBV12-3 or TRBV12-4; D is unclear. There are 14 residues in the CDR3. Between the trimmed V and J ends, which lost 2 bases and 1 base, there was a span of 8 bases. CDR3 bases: TGTGCCAGCAGTTTACTAGGTCCGAACACTGAAGCTTTCTTT. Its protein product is CASSLLGPNTEAFF.

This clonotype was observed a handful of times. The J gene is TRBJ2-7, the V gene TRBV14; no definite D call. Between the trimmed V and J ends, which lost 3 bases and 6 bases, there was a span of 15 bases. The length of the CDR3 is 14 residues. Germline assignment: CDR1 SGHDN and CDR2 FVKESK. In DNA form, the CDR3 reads TGTGCCAGCAGCCATAAAGGGCTTTACTCCGAGCAGTACTTC. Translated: CASSHKGLYSEQYF.

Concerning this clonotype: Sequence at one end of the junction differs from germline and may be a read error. CDR3 DNA sequence: TGCGCCACCAGCATGTCCCGCGGGAGGGCCGGTGAGCAGTTCTTC. It is translated as CATSMSRGRAGEQFF. The J gene is TRBJ2-1, the V gene TRBV5-1; 9 nucleotides line up with TRBD2. The CDR3 loop spans 15 amino acids. CDR1 and CDR2 from the germline V gene are SGHRS and YFSETQ.

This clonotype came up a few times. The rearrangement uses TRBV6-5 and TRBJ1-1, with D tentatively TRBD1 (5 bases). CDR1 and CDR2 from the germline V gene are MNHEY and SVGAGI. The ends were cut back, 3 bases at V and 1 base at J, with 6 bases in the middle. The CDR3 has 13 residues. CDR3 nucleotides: TGTGCCAGCAGTTATACAGGGAACACTGAAGCTTTCTTT. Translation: CASSYTGNTEAFF.

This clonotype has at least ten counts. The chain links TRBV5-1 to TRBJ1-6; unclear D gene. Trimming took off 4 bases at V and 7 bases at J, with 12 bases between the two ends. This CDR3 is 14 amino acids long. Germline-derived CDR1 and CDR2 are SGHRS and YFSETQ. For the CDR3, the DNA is TGCGCCAGCAGCCCGGACGGGGAAAATTCACCCCTCCACTTT. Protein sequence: CASSPDGENSPLHF.

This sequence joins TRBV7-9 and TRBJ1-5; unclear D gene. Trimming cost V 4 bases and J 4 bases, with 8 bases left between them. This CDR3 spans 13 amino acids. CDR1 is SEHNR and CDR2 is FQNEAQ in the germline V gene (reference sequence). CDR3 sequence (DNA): TGTGCCAGCAGCTCCGCGTGGAATCAGCCCCAGCATTTT. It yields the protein CASSSAWNQPQHF.

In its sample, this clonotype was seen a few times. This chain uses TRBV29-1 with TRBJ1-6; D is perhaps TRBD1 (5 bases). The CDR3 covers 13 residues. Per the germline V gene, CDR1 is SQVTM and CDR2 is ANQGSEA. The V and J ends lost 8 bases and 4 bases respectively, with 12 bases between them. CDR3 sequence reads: CSWGGFYNSPLHF. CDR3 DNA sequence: TGCAGCTGGGGCGGATTTTATAATTCACCCCTCCACTTT.

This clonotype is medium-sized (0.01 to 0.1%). DNA of the CDR3: TGCAGCGCCTTAGAGGGACCCCAAGAGACCCAGTACTTC. Translated, it gives CSALEGPQETQYF. The chain employs TRBV29-1 and TRBJ2-5; either TRBD1 or TRBD2 may supply D (5 bases each). CDR1 is SQVTM and CDR2 is ANQGSEA in the germline V gene. The V end lost 7 bases, the J end lost 1 base, and 13 bases lay between the germline ends. CDR3 length: 13 residues.

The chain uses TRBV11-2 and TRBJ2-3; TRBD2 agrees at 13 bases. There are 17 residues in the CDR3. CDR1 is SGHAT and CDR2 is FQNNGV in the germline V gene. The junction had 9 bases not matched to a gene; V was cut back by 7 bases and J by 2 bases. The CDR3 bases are TGTGCCAGCACGAGACTAGCGGGGGGACGGACCACAGATACGCAGTATTTT. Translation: CASTRLAGGRTTDTQYF.